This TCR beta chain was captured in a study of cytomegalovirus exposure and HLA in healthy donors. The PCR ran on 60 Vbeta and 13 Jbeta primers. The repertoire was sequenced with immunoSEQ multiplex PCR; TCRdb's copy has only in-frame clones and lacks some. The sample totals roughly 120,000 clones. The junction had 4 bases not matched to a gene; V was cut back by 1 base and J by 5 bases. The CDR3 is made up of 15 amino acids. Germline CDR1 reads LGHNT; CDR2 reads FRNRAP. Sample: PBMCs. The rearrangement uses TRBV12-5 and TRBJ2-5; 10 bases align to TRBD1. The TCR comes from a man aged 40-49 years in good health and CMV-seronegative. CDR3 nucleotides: TGTGCTAGTGGTTTGGACGGGACAGGGGCCGAGACCCAGTACTTC. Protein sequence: CASGLDGTGAETQYF.